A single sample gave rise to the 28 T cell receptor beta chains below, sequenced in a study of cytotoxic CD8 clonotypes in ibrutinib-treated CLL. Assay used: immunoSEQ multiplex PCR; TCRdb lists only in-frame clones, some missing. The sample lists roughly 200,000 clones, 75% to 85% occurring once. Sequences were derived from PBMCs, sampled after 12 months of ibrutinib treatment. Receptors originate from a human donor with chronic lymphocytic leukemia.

In nucleotides, the CDR3 is TGTGCCAGCAGCACCCGGGTCCTGAATTCACCCCTCCACTTT. The encoded protein is CASSTRVLNSPLHF. J is TRBJ1-6 and V is TRBV11-2; D uncertain. The V end was cut by 5 bases, the J end by 7 bases, with 12 bases between. Germline V gene lookup returns CDR1 SGHAT and CDR2 FQNNGV. The CDR3 is 14 residues long.

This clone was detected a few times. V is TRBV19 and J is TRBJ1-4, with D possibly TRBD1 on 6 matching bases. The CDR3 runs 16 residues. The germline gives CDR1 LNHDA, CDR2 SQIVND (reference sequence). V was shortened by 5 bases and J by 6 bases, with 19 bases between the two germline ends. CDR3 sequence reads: CASSPYYRAGDEKLFF. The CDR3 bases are TGTGCCAGTAGTCCTTACTACAGGGCGGGCGATGAAAAACTGTTTTTT.

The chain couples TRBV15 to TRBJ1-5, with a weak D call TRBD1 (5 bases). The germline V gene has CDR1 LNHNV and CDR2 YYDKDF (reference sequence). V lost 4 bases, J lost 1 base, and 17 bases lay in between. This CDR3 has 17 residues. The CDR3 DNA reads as TGTGCCACCAGCAAAATGCAGGGAGGAAGGAGCAATCAGCCCCAGCATTTT. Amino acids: CATSKMQGGRSNQPQHF.

CDR3 sequence: CSVEQGSGHTAGELFF. The CDR3 region has the DNA TGCAGCGTTGAACAGGGCTCGGGACACACCGCGGGGGAGCTGTTTTTT. The J gene is TRBJ2-2, the V gene TRBV29-1; D possibly corresponds to TRBD1 (6 bases). Looked up from germline, CDR1 is SQVTM and CDR2 is ANQGSEA. This CDR3 contains 16 residues. Trimming removed 2 bases at V and 8 bases at J, with 21 bases between.

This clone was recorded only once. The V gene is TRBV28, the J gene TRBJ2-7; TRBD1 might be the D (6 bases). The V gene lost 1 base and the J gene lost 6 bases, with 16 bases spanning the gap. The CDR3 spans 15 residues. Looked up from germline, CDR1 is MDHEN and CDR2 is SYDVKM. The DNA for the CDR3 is TGTGCCAGCAGTTTATCCATTCAGGGGAAATCCGAGCAGTACTTC. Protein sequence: CASSLSIQGKSEQYF. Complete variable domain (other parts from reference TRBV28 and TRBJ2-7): DVKVTQSSRYLVKRTGEKVFLECVQDMDHENMFWYRQDPGLGLRLIYFSYDVKMKEKGDIPEGYSVSREKKERFSLILESASTNQTSMYLCASSLSIQGKSEQYFGPGTRLTVT.

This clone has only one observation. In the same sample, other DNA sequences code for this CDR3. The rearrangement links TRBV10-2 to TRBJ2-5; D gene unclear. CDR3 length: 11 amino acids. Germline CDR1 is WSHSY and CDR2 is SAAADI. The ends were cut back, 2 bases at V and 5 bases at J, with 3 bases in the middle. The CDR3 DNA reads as TGCGCCAGCAGTGAGAGGGAGACCCAGTACTTC. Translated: CASSERETQYF.

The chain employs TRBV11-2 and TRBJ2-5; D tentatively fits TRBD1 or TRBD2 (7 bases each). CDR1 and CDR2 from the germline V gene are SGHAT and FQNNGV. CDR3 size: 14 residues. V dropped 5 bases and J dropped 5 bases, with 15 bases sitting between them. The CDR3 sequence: CASSGRGLRETQYF. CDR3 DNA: TGTGCCAGCAGCGGGAGGGGGCTGAGGGAGACCCAGTACTTC.

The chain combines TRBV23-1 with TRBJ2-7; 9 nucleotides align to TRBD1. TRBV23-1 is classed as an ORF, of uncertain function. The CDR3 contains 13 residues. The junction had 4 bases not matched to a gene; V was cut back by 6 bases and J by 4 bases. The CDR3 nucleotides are TGCGCCAGCAGCCCCGGGACAGGGTACGAGCAGTACTTC. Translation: CASSPGTGYEQYF.

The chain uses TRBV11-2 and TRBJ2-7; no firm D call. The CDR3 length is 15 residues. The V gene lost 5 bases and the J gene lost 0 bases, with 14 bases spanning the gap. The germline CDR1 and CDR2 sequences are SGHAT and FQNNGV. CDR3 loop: CASSPEADRSYEQYF. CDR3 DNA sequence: TGTGCCAGCAGCCCAGAGGCGGACCGCTCCTACGAGCAGTACTTC.

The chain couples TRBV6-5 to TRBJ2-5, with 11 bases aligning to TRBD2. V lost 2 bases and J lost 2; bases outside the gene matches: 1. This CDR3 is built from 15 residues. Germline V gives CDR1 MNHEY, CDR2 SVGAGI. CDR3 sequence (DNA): TGTGCCAGCAGTTACCTAGCGGGGGGACAAGAGACCCAGTACTTC. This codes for CASSYLAGGQETQYF.

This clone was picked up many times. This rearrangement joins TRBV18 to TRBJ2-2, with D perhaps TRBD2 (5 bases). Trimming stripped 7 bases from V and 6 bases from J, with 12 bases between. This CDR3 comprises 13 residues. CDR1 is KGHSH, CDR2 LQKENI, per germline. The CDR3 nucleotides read TGTGCCAGCTACACCGGGGAGCCCGGGGAGCTGTTTTTT. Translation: CASYTGEPGELFF.

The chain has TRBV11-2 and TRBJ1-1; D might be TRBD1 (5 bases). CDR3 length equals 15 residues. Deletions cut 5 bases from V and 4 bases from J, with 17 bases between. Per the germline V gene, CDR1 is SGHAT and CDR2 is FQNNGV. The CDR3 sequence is CASSALPGPGTEAFF. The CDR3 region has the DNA TGTGCCAGCAGCGCCCTCCCGGGGCCTGGCACTGAAGCTTTCTTT.

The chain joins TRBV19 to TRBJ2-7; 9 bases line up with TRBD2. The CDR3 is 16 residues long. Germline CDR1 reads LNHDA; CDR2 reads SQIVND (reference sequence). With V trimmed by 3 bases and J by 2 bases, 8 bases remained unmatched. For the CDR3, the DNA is TGTGCCAGTAGTATGGTGGCGGGAGGGCTCCCCTACGAGCAGTACTTC. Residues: CASSMVAGGLPYEQYF.

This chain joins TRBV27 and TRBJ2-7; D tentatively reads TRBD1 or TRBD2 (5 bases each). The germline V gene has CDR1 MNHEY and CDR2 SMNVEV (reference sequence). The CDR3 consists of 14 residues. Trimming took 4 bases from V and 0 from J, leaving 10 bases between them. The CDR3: CASSYGGTSYEQYF. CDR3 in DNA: TGTGCCAGCAGTTATGGGGGAACCTCCTACGAGCAGTACTTC.

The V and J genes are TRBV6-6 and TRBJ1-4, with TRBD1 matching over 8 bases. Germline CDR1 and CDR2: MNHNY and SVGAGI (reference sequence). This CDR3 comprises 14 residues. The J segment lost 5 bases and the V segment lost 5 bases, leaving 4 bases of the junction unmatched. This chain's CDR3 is CASSPQGGNEKLFF. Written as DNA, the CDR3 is TGTGCCAGCAGTCCACAGGGGGGGAATGAAAAACTGTTTTTT.

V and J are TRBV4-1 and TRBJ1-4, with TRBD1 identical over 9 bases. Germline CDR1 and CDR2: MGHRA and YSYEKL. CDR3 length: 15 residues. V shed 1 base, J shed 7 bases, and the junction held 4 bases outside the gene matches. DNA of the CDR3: TGCGCCAGCAGCCAAGGAACAGGGGGCGGTGAAAAACTGTTTTTT. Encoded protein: CASSQGTGGGEKLFF.

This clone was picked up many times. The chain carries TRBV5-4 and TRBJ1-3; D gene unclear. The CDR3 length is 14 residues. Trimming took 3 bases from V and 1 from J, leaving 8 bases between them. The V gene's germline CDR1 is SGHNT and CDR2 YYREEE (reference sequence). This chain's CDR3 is CASSSAYSGNTIYF. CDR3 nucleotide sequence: TGTGCCAGCAGCTCCGCTTATTCTGGAAACACCATATATTTT.

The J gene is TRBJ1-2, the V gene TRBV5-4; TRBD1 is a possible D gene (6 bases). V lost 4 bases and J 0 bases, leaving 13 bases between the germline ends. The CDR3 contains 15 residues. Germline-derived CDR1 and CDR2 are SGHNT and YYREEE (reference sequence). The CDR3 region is CASSRTQGSNYGYTF. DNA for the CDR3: TGTGCCAGCAGCCGGACTCAGGGGTCTAACTATGGCTACACCTTC.

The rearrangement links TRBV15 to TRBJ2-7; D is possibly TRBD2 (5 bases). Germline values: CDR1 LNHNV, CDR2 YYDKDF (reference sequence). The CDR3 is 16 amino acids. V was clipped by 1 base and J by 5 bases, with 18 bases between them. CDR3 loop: CATSRAGMAGPNEQYF. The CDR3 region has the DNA TGTGCCACCAGCAGAGCCGGGATGGCAGGTCCCAACGAGCAGTACTTC.

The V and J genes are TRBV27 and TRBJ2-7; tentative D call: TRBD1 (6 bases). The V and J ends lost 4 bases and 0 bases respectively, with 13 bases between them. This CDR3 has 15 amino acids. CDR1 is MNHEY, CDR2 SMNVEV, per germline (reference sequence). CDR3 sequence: CASSSQGSSSYEQYF. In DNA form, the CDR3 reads TGTGCCAGCAGTTCACAGGGCTCGAGCTCCTACGAGCAGTACTTC.

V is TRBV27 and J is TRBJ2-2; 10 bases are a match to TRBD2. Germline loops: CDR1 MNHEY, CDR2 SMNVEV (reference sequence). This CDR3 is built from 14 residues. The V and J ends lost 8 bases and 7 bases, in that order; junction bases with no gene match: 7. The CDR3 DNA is TGTGCCAGCTGCCTAGCGGGAGAAGGCGGGGAGCTGTTTTTT. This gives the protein CASCLAGEGGELFF.

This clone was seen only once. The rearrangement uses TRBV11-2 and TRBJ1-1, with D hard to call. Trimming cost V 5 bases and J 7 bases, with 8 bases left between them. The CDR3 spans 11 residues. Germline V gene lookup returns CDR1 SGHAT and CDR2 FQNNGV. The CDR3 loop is CASSPRGEAFF. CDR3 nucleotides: TGTGCCAGCAGCCCCCGAGGTGAAGCTTTCTTT. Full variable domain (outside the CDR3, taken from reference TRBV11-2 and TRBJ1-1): EAGVAQSPRYKIIEKRQSVAFWCNPISGHATLYWYQQILGQGPKLLIQFQNNGVVDDSQLPKDRFSAERLKGVDSTLKIQPAKLEDSAVYLCASSPRGEAFFGQGTRLTVV.

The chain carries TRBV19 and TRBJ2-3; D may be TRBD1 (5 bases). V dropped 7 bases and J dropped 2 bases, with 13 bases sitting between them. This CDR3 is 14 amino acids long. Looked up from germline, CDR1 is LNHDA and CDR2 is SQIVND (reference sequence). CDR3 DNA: TGTGCCAGTACCCTGGGGCGGCACACAGATACGCAGTATTTT. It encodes CASTLGRHTDTQYF.

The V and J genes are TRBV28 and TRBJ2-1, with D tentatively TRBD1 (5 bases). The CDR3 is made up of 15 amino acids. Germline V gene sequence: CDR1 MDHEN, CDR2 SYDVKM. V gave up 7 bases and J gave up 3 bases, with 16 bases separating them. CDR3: CASMGQGGNYNEQFF. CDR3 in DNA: TGTGCCAGCATGGGCCAGGGTGGCAACTACAATGAGCAGTTCTTC.

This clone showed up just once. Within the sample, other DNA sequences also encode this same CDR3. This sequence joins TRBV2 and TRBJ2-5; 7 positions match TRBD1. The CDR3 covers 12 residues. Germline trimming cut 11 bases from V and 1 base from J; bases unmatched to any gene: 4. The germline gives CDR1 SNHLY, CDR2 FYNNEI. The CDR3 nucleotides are TGTGCCTCCAACAGGGGCCAAGAGACCCAGTACTTC. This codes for CASNRGQETQYF. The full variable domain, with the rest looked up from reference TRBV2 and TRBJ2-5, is EPEVTQTPSHQVTQMGQEVILRCVPISNHLYFYWYRQILGQKVEFLVSFYNNEISEKSEIFDDQFSVERPDGSNFTLKIRSTKLEDSAMYFCASNRGQETQYFGPGTRLLVL.

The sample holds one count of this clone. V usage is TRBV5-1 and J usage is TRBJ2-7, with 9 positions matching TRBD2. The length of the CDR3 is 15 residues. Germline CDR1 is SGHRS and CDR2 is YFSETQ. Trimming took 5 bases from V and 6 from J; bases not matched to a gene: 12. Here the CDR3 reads CASRSASGTQPEQYF. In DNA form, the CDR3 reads TGCGCCAGCAGATCAGCTAGCGGGACCCAGCCCGAGCAGTACTTC.

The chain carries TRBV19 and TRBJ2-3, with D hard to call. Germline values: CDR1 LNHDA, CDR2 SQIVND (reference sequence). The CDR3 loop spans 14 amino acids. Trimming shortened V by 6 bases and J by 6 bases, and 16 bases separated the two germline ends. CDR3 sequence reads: CASSPLAPADTQYF. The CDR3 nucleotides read TGTGCCAGTAGCCCTTTAGCCCCAGCCGATACGCAGTATTTT.

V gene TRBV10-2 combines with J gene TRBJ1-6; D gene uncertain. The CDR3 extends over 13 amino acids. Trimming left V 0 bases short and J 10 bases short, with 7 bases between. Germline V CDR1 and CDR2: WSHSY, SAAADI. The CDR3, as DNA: TGCGCCAGCAGTGAGTCTACCAGATCACCCCTCCACTTT. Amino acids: CASSESTRSPLHF.